Listed below are T cell receptor beta chains from one sample, sequenced in a study of OX40 agonist ivuxolimab in advanced cancers. Profiling relied on immunoSEQ multiplex PCR, and the TCRdb table lists in-frame clones only, not all of them. The sample carries 78,000 or so clones, about 90% recorded once. The starting material was CD4+ or CD8+ T cells sorted from blood, obtained in a trial of the OX40 agonist ivuxolimab. These receptors all stem from an adult with an advanced solid tumor such as melanoma, head and neck, liver or kidney cancer. Each CDR3 is given with its conserved first and last residue. Each record gives: clone size, J gene, D gene, V gene, CDR3 protein, CDR3 DNA. A D gene is named only where the DNA matches it firmly. Size is stated for part of the rows, as once, few or many counts, or as a class when the clone is expanded.

size: NA; J: TRBJ2-4; D: NA; V: TRBV25-1; CDR3: CASSELNRVAKNIQYF; DNA: TGTGCCAGCAGTGAATTAAACCGGGTAGCCAAAAACATTCAGTACTTC
size: NA; J: TRBJ2-5; D: TRBD1; V: TRBV6-6; CDR3: CASSSHGQGRETQYF; DNA: TGTGCCAGCAGTTCCCACGGACAGGGTCGAGAGACCCAGTACTTC
size: NA; J: TRBJ1-3; D: TRBD1; V: TRBV7-8; CDR3: CASSLGTGSGNTIYF; DNA: TGTGCCAGCAGCTTAGGGACAGGCTCTGGAAACACCATATATTTT
size: NA; J: TRBJ2-5; D: NA; V: TRBV30; CDR3: CAWRAGAGETQYF; DNA: TGTGCCTGGAGAGCCGGGGCCGGGGAGACCCAGTACTTC
size: NA; J: TRBJ1-5; D: TRBD1; V: TRBV5-6; CDR3: CASSTRTGNSNQPQHF; DNA: TGTGCCAGCAGCACGAGGACAGGGAATAGCAATCAGCCCCAGCATTTT
size: NA; J: TRBJ2-5; D: NA; V: TRBV5-1; CDR3: CASSPGTNQETQYF; DNA: TGCGCCAGCAGCCCCGGGACCAACCAAGAGACCCAGTACTTC
size: NA; J: TRBJ2-1; D: NA; V: TRBV5-1; CDR3: CASSSIIRGFSYNEQFF; DNA: TGCGCCAGCAGTTCCATAATTAGGGGATTCTCCTACAATGAGCAGTTCTTC
size: NA; J: TRBJ1-2; D: TRBD1; V: TRBV7-6; CDR3: CASSSQPGTGGPGYTF; DNA: TGTGCCAGCAGTTCCCAGCCCGGGACAGGGGGCCCTGGCTACACCTTC
size: NA; J: TRBJ2-7; D: NA; V: TRBV30; CDR3: CAWKLRTISYEQYF; DNA: TGTGCCTGGAAACTCAGGACGATATCCTACGAGCAGTACTTC
size: NA; J: TRBJ2-7; D: TRBD2; V: TRBV18; CDR3: CASSPGTSGIYEQYF; DNA: TGTGCCAGCTCACCTGGGACTAGCGGGATCTACGAGCAGTACTTC
size: NA; J: TRBJ1-5; D: NA; V: TRBV30; CDR3: CAWCKGGLREPQHF; DNA: TGTGCCTGGTGTAAGGGGGGGTTAAGGGAGCCCCAGCATTTT
size: NA; J: TRBJ2-1; D: TRBD1; V: TRBV5-4; CDR3: CASIVTGVYNEQFF; DNA: TGTGCCAGCATAGTGACAGGGGTCTACAATGAGCAGTTCTTC
size: once; J: TRBJ1-1; D: NA; V: TRBV16; CDR3: CASSQRTAERNTEAFF; DNA: TGTGCCAGCAGCCAAAGGACAGCCGAAAGGAACACTGAAGCTTTCTTT
size: once; J: TRBJ2-2; D: TRBD1; V: TRBV7-2; CDR3: CASILNRGNTGELFF; DNA: TGTGCCAGCATCTTAAACAGGGGGAACACCGGGGAGCTGTTTTTT
size: NA; J: TRBJ2-2; D: TRBD2; V: TRBV30; CDR3: CAWSVQTSGRVNTGELFF; DNA: TGTGCCTGGAGCGTTCAGACTAGCGGGAGAGTGAACACCGGGGAGCTGTTTTTT
size: NA; J: TRBJ1-4; D: NA; V: TRBV19; CDR3: CASSNVATNEKLFF; DNA: TGTGCCAGTAGTAATGTTGCAACTAATGAAAAACTGTTTTTT
size: NA; J: TRBJ2-1; D: NA; V: TRBV11-2; CDR3: CASSLTDWGNEQFF; DNA: TGTGCCAGCAGCCTAACGGACTGGGGGAATGAGCAGTTCTTC
size: few; J: TRBJ2-1; D: TRBD2; V: TRBV27; CDR3: CASSSRLAGPNEQFF; DNA: TGTGCCAGTTCCTCCCGCCTAGCGGGGCCCAATGAGCAGTTCTTC
size: NA; J: TRBJ1-1; D: TRBD1; V: TRBV5-1; CDR3: CASSTTGSPNTEAFF; DNA: TGCGCCAGCAGCACGACAGGGTCGCCGAACACTGAAGCTTTCTTT
size: NA; J: TRBJ2-7; D: NA; V: TRBV7-2; CDR3: CASSAWGVGYAGEQYF; DNA: TGTGCCAGCAGCGCCTGGGGAGTAGGTTATGCGGGCGAGCAGTACTTC